These T cell receptor beta chains were read from a single sample in a study of cytomegalovirus exposure and HLA in healthy donors. Measured with immunoSEQ multiplex PCR; TCRdb has only the in-frame clones, and not every one. The sample has 100,000 to 150,000 clones, 80% to 90% seen once. Source material: PBMCs. These receptors were collected from a man between 18 and 29 years old in good health and CMV-seropositive. The CDR3 runs from the conserved cysteine through the conserved F or W. The D gene is left open where the match is weak. Size values are once, few and many counts, or a class for expanded clones, and some rows have none.

>NA|TRBV15|NA|TRBJ1-4
TGTGCCACCAGCAGAGATTTCGTGCGAGCAACTAATGAAAAACTGTTTTTT
CATSRDFVRATNEKLFF
>NA|TRBV19|NA|TRBJ1-5
TGTGCCAGTAGTATTATCAGGGCGAACAATCAGCCCCAGCATTTT
CASSIIRANNQPQHF
>NA|TRBV18|NA|TRBJ1-4
TGTGCCAGCTCACCATTAGTAAGGAGTGCAACTAATGAAAAACTGTTTTTT
CASSPLVRSATNEKLFF
>NA|TRBV7-2|NA|TRBJ1-3
TGTGCCAGCAGCACCGGGTTATCTGGGGGAAACACCATATATTTT
CASSTGLSGGNTIYF
>NA|TRBV7-2|TRBD2|TRBJ2-5
TGTGCCAGCAGGCGAGCGGGGGGCCTGGAGACCCAGTACTTC
CASRRAGGLETQYF
>once|TRBV16|TRBD2|TRBJ2-1
TGTGCCAGCAGCCGGACTAGCGGGGGTTTCTCCTACAATGAGCAGTTCTTC
CASSRTSGGFSYNEQFF
>NA|TRBV7-9|NA|TRBJ1-1
TGTGCCAGCAGCTTTATTGACACTGAAGCTTTCTTT
CASSFIDTEAFF
>NA|TRBV7-8|TRBD1|TRBJ1-5
TGTGCCAGCAGCTTAGGGGGACAGGGGGCCCAGCCCCAGCATTTT
CASSLGGQGAQPQHF
>NA|TRBV2|TRBD1|TRBJ2-3
TGTGCCAGCAGTGATGTGACAGGGACCACAGATACGCAGTATTTT
CASSDVTGTTDTQYF
>once|TRBV28|NA|TRBJ2-7
TGTGCCAGCAGCTTAACAGGGTCGAAAACCTACGAGCAGTACTTC
CASSLTGSKTYEQYF
>NA|TRBV6-1|TRBD1|TRBJ2-1
TGTGCCAGCAGTGAAGACAGGGGGCTTTACAATGAGCAGTTCTTC
CASSEDRGLYNEQFF
>NA|TRBV7-9|NA|TRBJ1-1
TGTGCCAGCAGCCCCGGAGGCCTGGAAGCTTTCTTT
CASSPGGLEAFF
>NA|TRBV6-4|NA|TRBJ2-3
TGTGCCAGCAGCCCCGAGGTCTTTATTTCGGGTCCGAGCACAGATACGCAGTATTTT
CASSPEVFISGPSTDTQYF
>NA|TRBV5-6|TRBD1|TRBJ1-1
TGTGCCAGCAGCTTGCCAGGGGGCACGGCTGAAGCTTTCTTT
CASSLPGGTAEAFF
>NA|TRBV5-8|NA|TRBJ2-7
TGTGCCAGCAGCTTGGCCTGGCAACACGAGCAGTACTTC
CASSLAWQHEQYF
>NA|TRBV6-5|NA|TRBJ1-2
TGTGCCAGCAGTGAGAGGGCCAGCTATGGCTACACCTTC
CASSERASYGYTF
>once|TRBV6-1|TRBD1|TRBJ1-5
TGTGCCAGCACGGGGACAGGCTCCTGGGCCCAGCATTTT
CASTGTGSWAQHF
>NA|TRBV18|NA|TRBJ2-5
TGTGCCAGCTCACTTCTTAGCGGTGATCAAGAGACCCAGTACTTC
CASSLLSGDQETQYF
>NA|TRBV13|NA|TRBJ2-5
TGTGCCAGCAGCCCTGGGGGACACATACAAGAGACCCAGTACTTC
CASSPGGHIQETQYF
>NA|TRBV5-4|TRBD1|TRBJ1-4
TGTGCCAGCAGCTCCCGGGACAGGGCTAATGAAAAACTGTTTTTT
CASSSRDRANEKLFF
>NA|TRBV7-2|TRBD1|TRBJ1-6
TGTGCCAGCAGCTTAGACCCGGGACAGGGGCTAAATTCACCCCTCCACTTT
CASSLDPGQGLNSPLHF
>NA|TRBV7-9|NA|TRBJ2-1
TGTGCCAGCAGCCCCCTTGGGTTCGGGGGGCCTTCCTACAATGAGCAGTTCTTC
CASSPLGFGGPSYNEQFF
>NA|TRBV7-2|NA|TRBJ1-3
TGTGCCAGCAGCTTACAAAACCCTACAGTGATCAGCTCTGGAAACACCATATATTTT
CASSLQNPTVISSGNTIYF
>NA|TRBV19|NA|TRBJ1-6
TGTGCCAGTTCCATTATGTATCGGGAGCCGAATTCACCCCTCCACTTT
CASSIMYREPNSPLHF
>once|TRBV2|NA|TRBJ1-1
TGTGCCAGCAGTGAAGAAGGCGGGGCGAACACTGAAGCTTTCTTT
CASSEEGGANTEAFF
>NA|TRBV28|TRBD1|TRBJ1-5
TGTGCCAGCAGTTTATCTACAGGGGGCCCAAATCAGCCCCAGCATTTT
CASSLSTGGPNQPQHF
>NA|TRBV27|TRBD1|TRBJ1-2
TGTGCCAGCAGCCTACGACAGGGGATAATGGGTGGCTACACCTTC
CASSLRQGIMGGYTF
>NA|TRBV7-2|TRBD2|TRBJ2-3
TGTGCCAGCAGCTCCATATTAGGACTAGCGGGGGCAGATACGCAGTATTTT
CASSSILGLAGADTQYF
>NA|TRBV10-1|TRBD1|TRBJ2-7
TGCGCCAGCGGGACAGGGGGTAGCTCCTACGAGCAGTACTTC
CASGTGGSSYEQYF
>NA|TRBV4-1|TRBD1|TRBJ2-2
TGCGCCAGCAGCTTAATGGACAGGACAGGTGGCACCGGGGAGCTGTTTTTT
CASSLMDRTGGTGELFF
>NA|TRBV7-9|TRBD1|TRBJ2-3
TGTGCCAGCAGCATCAGGCCCGGGACAGGGTCTCCAGATACGCAGTATTTT
CASSIRPGTGSPDTQYF
>NA|TRBV7-9|NA|TRBJ2-7
TGTGCCAGCAGCTTAGTGGGCAGGGGAAGCTCCTACGAGCAGTACTTC
CASSLVGRGSSYEQYF
>NA|TRBV6-1|NA|TRBJ2-1
TGTGCCAGCAGTGAACGGGAAAATGAGCAGTTCTTC
CASSERENEQFF
>NA|TRBV27|NA|TRBJ1-2
TGTGCCAGCAGTTTCGGACAAGACTATGGCTACACCTTC
CASSFGQDYGYTF
>NA|TRBV19|NA|TRBJ2-3
TGTGCCAGTAGTATGGGGCGAACTAGCACAGATACGCAGTATTTT
CASSMGRTSTDTQYF
>NA|TRBV7-9|NA|TRBJ1-6
TGTGCCAGCAGGATTACAGGTCATGGGTATTCACCCCTCCACTTT
CASRITGHGYSPLHF
>NA|TRBV13|NA|TRBJ1-1
TGTGCCAGCAGCTCTGCGAATTTGAACACTGAAGCTTTCTTT
CASSSANLNTEAFF
>NA|TRBV28|NA|TRBJ1-5
TGTGCCAGCAGTTTATTAGGAGAGGGCAATCAGCCCCAGCATTTT
CASSLLGEGNQPQHF
>NA|TRBV6-5|NA|TRBJ1-3
TGTGCCAGCAGTTACTCCGCCAGTGGAAACACCATATATTTT
CASSYSASGNTIYF
>NA|TRBV4-1|NA|TRBJ2-6
TGCGCCAGCAGCCGCCGGACTGAAAACTCTGGGGCCAACGTCCTGACTTTC
CASSRRTENSGANVLTF
>few|TRBV18|NA|TRBJ1-1
TGTGCCAGCTCACCAGGAGAAAACACTGAAGCTTTCTTT
CASSPGENTEAFF
>NA|TRBV6-1|TRBD1|TRBJ1-2
TGTGCCAGCAGTGAATTTCCGGACAGGTCCTATGGCTACACCTTC
CASSEFPDRSYGYTF
>NA|TRBV28|TRBD1|TRBJ2-5
TGTGCCAGCAGTCCAGACAGGGGAGAGACCCAGTACTTC
CASSPDRGETQYF
>NA|TRBV6-1|NA|TRBJ1-2
TGTGCCAGCGGGGGACAACAGGTAGATGGTGGCTACACCTTC
CASGGQQVDGGYTF
>NA|TRBV27|NA|TRBJ2-3
TGTGCCAGCAGTTTATCATCGGTGGAGGATACGCAGTATTTT
CASSLSSVEDTQYF
>NA|TRBV6-5|NA|TRBJ1-5
TGTGCCAGCAGCCCATCCGGGGAAAATCAGCCCCAGCATTTT
CASSPSGENQPQHF
>NA|TRBV6-6|NA|TRBJ2-5
TGTGCCAGCAGCCCCACCCACGACAGTCCGGGCTACTTC
CASSPTHDSPGYF
>NA|TRBV6-1|NA|TRBJ2-7
TGTGCCTGCGGGGCGGGCCCTCGAACATACGAGCAGTACTTC
CACGAGPRTYEQYF
>once|TRBV11-2|NA|TRBJ1-2
TGTGCCAGCAGCTTAGCCTTTGGACAGACCTATGGCTACACCTTC
CASSLAFGQTYGYTF
>NA|TRBV13|TRBD1|TRBJ1-2
TGTGCCAGCAGCCCTCAACCTACAGGGGAATTGGGCTACACCTTC
CASSPQPTGELGYTF
>NA|TRBV6-5|NA|TRBJ1-5
TGTGCCAGCAGTAACACAGGGTCTCAGCCCCAGCATTTT
CASSNTGSQPQHF
>NA|TRBV5-1|NA|TRBJ2-1
TGCGCCAGCAGCGCGATACCATCGAGCGGGTTTCACAATGAGCAGTTCTTC
CASSAIPSSGFHNEQFF
>NA|TRBV7-9|NA|TRBJ2-2
TGTGCCAGCAGCTTCTTATTGACGGGGGCCGGGGAGCTGTTTTTT
CASSFLLTGAGELFF
>NA|TRBV25-1|NA|TRBJ2-1
TGTGCCAGCAGTGATAAGTGGACTACTTACAATGAGCAGTTCTTC
CASSDKWTTYNEQFF
>once|TRBV27|NA|TRBJ1-1
TGTGCCAGCAATCATAACAGGAGATCGAACACTGAAGCTTTCTTT
CASNHNRRSNTEAFF